This entry features one T cell receptor (beta chain) sequence. Its antigen remains unknown. The data derive from a study of T cells in narcolepsy. Study-wide context: Healthy controls were enrolled alongside patients with narcolepsy type 1 or type 2. Study-wide results and limits: Autoreactive HCRT-specific and TRIB2-specific clonotypes were marked in same-patient CSF-versus-blood CD4+ comparisons. Autoreactive clonotypes reportedly recurred in blood of same and different patients, not controls.

The repertoire was sequenced with immunoSEQ multiplex PCR; TCRdb's copy has only in-frame clones and lacks some. The table records tens of thousands of clones, roughly 80% of them present only once. The CDR3 runs to 14 residues. Germline CDR1 is LGHNA and CDR2 is YSLEER. V dropped 1 base and J dropped 4; count of bases not matched to a gene: 3. The sequence derives from a human donor with narcolepsy. The V and J genes are TRBV4-3 and TRBJ1-1, with 7 bases lining up with TRBD1. The specimen was CD45RA- memory CD4+ T cells from PBMCs. CDR3 DNA: TGCGCCAGCAGCCAAGGACAGGGTATCACTGAAGCTTTCTTT. This codes for CASSQGQGITEAFF.